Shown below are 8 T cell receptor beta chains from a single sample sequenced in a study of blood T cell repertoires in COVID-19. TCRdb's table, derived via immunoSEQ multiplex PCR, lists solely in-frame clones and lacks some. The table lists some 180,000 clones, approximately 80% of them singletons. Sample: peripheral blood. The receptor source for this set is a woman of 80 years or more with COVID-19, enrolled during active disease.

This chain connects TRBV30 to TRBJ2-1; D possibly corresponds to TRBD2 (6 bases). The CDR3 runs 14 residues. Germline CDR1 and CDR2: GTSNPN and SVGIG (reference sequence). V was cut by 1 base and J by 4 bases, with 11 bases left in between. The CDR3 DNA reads TGTGCCTGGAGTGACCCCCGGGGGTACAATGAGCAGTTCTTC. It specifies CAWSDPRGYNEQFF.

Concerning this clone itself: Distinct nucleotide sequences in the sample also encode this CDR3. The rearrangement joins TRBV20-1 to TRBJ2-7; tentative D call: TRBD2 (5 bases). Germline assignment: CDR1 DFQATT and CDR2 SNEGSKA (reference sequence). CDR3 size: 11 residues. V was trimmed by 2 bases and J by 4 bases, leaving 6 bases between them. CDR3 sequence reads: CSARRGYEQYF. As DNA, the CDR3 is TGCAGTGCTAGACGGGGATACGAGCAGTACTTC.

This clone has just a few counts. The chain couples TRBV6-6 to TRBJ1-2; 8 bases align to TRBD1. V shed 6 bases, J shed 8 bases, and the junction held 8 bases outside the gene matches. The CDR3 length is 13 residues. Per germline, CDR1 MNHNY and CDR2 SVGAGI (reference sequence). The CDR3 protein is CASRFQGAEGYTF. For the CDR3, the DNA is TGTGCCAGCAGATTCCAGGGGGCGGAGGGCTACACCTTC.

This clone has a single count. This CDR3 is CASSQEGTGSETQYF. In DNA form, the CDR3 reads TGTGCCAGCAGCCAAGAGGGGACAGGGAGCGAGACCCAGTACTTC. The chain recombines TRBV3-1 (or the pseudogene TRBV3-2) with TRBJ2-5; 9 bases align to TRBD1. The ends lost 0 bases at V and 5 bases at J; junction bases unmatched: 4. The V gene's germline CDR1 is LGHDT and CDR2 YNNKEL (reference sequence). The CDR3 length is 15 residues.

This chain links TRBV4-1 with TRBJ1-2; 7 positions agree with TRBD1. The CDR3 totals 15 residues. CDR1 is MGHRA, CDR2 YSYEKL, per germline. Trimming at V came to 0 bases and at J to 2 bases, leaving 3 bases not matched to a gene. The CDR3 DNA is TGCGCCAGCAGCCAAGAAGGGGGCCCCAACTATGGCTACACCTTC. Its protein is CASSQEGGPNYGYTF.

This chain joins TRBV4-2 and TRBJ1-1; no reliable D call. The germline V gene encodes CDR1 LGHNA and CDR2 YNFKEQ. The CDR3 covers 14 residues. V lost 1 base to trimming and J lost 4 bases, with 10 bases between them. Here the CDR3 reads CASSQGVESTEAFF. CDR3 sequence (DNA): TGTGCCAGCAGCCAAGGGGTGGAGAGCACTGAAGCTTTCTTT.

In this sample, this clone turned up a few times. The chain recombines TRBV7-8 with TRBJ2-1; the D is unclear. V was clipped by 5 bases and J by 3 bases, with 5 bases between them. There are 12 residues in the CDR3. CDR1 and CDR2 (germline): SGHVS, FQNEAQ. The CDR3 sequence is CASSPYYNEQFF. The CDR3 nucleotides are TGTGCCAGCAGCCCTTACTACAATGAGCAGTTCTTC.

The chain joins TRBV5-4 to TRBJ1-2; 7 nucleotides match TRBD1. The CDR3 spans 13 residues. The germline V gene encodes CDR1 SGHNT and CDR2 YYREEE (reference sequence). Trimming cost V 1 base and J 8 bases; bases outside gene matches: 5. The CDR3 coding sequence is TGTGCCAGCAGCTTGTATACAGGGGAAGGCTACACCTTC. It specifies CASSLYTGEGYTF.